What follows are 25 T cell receptor beta chains derived from one specimen sequenced in a study of blood T cell repertoires in COVID-19. Clones were read by immunoSEQ multiplex PCR, and TCRdb kept only the in-frame ones, dropping some. The sample holds about 320,000 clones, about 85% seen once. Sequences were obtained from PBMCs or T cells enriched from blood (not recorded which). The receptors stem from a woman in her twenties or thirties who had been exposed to COVID-19.

In this sample, this clone turned up a few times. The V call is TRBV5-6, the J call TRBJ2-7; D may be TRBD1 (6 bases). Germline V gene data show CDR1 as SGHDT and CDR2 as YYEEEE. This CDR3 has 13 amino acids. V was cut by 3 bases and J by 4 bases, with 11 bases left in between. The CDR3 DNA reads as TGTGCCAGCAGCTCACGGACAGAGTACGAGCAGTACTTC. It yields the protein CASSSRTEYEQYF.

The genes are TRBV10-3 and TRBJ1-6, with 8 bases lining up with TRBD1. The germline CDR1 and CDR2 sequences are ENHRY and SYGVKD. CDR3 length: 15 residues. V shed 6 bases and J 5 bases; nucleotides not matched to a gene: 6. CDR3 coding DNA: TGTGCCATCAGATCAGGACAGGGTGATAATTCACCCCTCCACTTT. This encodes CAIRSGQGDNSPLHF.

The chain recombines TRBV28 with TRBJ1-2, with D uncertain. CDR1 is MDHEN and CDR2 is SYDVKM in the germline V gene. CDR3 length: 13 amino acids. Trimming stripped 6 bases from V and 8 bases from J, with 16 bases between. CDR3 loop: CASSQDLGRGYTF. The CDR3 region has the DNA TGTGCCAGCAGCCAGGACCTCGGGAGGGGCTACACCTTC.

The gene calls are TRBV6-4 and TRBJ1-6; 7 bases agree with TRBD1. Per germline, CDR1 MRHNA and CDR2 SNTAGT. The CDR3 totals 16 residues. Trimming cost V 2 bases and J 9 bases; bases outside gene matches: 10. The CDR3 here is CASSDPRQGLTSPLHF. The CDR3 DNA sequence: TGTGCCAGCAGTGACCCTCGACAGGGTTTGACTTCACCCCTCCACTTT.

This rearrangement joins TRBV20-1 to TRBJ2-5, with 10 bases that match TRBD2. Germline V gene data show CDR1 as DFQATT and CDR2 as SNEGSKA (reference sequence). The CDR3 has 14 amino acids. J lost 5 bases, V lost 3 bases, and 6 bases had no gene match. The CDR3 nucleotides are TGCAGTGCTAGTCCTAGCGGGAGACATGAGACCCAGTACTTC. Its translation: CSASPSGRHETQYF.

J is TRBJ2-3 and V is TRBV10-2; 8 bases match TRBD2. The V segment lost 3 bases and the J segment 15 bases; nucleotides outside the gene matches: 11. This CDR3 is 13 amino acids long. Germline loops: CDR1 WSHSY, CDR2 SAAADI. CDR3 in amino acids: CASSDFTGGLTYF. The CDR3 DNA sequence: TGCGCCAGCAGTGACTTTACGGGGGGGCTAACTTATTTT.

The gene calls are TRBV19 and TRBJ1-2; D is unresolved. The CDR3 has 14 residues. The V end was cut by 3 bases, the J end by 2 bases, with 10 bases between. Germline loops: CDR1 LNHDA, CDR2 SQIVND (reference sequence). The CDR3 bases are TGTGCCAGTAGTATCTCCCGCGGGAACTATGGCTACACCTTC. Protein: CASSISRGNYGYTF.

The V gene is TRBV4-2, the J gene TRBJ2-3; D gene unclear. V lost 2 bases and J 2 bases, leaving 14 bases between the germline ends. Germline V gene lookup returns CDR1 LGHNA and CDR2 YNFKEQ. This CDR3 is 16 amino acids long. CDR3 in amino acids: CASSQWRSSTTDTQYF. The CDR3 nucleotides are TGTGCCAGCAGCCAATGGCGGAGTAGTACCACAGATACGCAGTATTTT.

This chain links TRBV2 with TRBJ1-3; D might be TRBD1 (5 bases). V dropped 4 bases and J dropped 0 bases, with 13 bases sitting between them. The CDR3 extends over 16 amino acids. In germline, CDR1 is SNHLY, CDR2 FYNNEI. The CDR3 protein is CASSGRQPRSGNTIYF. In nucleotides, the CDR3 is TGTGCCAGCAGTGGAAGACAGCCCCGCTCTGGAAACACCATATATTTT.

The chain joins TRBV7-2 to TRBJ1-2; possibly TRBD1 for D (6 bases). CDR1 is SGHTA and CDR2 is FQGNSA in the germline V gene. V lost 6 bases and J 2 bases, leaving 10 bases between the germline ends. CDR3 size: 13 residues. The CDR3 is CASRDQGNYGYTF. The CDR3 DNA sequence: TGTGCCAGCAGGGACCAGGGGAACTATGGCTACACCTTC.

The CDR3 DNA follows: TGTGCCAGCAGCCCGACGGGTGTTACCGTTGAGCAGTTCTTC. Encoded protein: CASSPTGVTVEQFF. This chain connects TRBV7-9 to TRBJ2-1; D is unresolved. Trimming removed 5 bases from V and 9 bases from J, with 17 bases in between. The CDR3 covers 14 residues. Germline CDR1 and CDR2: SEHNR and FQNEAQ (reference sequence).

This chain connects TRBV7-2 to TRBJ2-1; 9 bases map to TRBD2. The CDR3 loop spans 15 amino acids. Per the germline V gene, CDR1 is SGHTA and CDR2 is FQGNSA. V gave up 0 bases and J gave up 5 bases; unmatched junction bases: 2. The DNA of the CDR3 is TGTGCCAGCAGCTTAGCTAGCGGGAGACACAATGAGCAGTTCTTC. This gives the protein CASSLASGRHNEQFF.

The sample holds a few counts of this clone. J is TRBJ1-6 and V is TRBV28; 10 bases are shared with TRBD1. The trim removed 5 bases at V and 8 bases at J, leaving 6 bases unmatched. CDR1 MDHEN and CDR2 SYDVKM come from the germline V gene. The CDR3 is made up of 15 amino acids. As DNA, the CDR3 is TGTGCCAGCAGTAGACCGGGACAGGGGCATTCACCCCTCCACTTT. Its translation is CASSRPGQGHSPLHF.

This clone was found a few times. The rearrangement uses TRBV5-4 and TRBJ2-5; weak D call: TRBD1 (5 bases). The CDR3 extends over 17 amino acids. V was shortened by 4 bases and J by 2 bases, with 21 bases between the two germline ends. Germline V gives CDR1 SGHNT, CDR2 YYREEE (reference sequence). CDR3 sequence reads: CASSAGAKARGQETQYF. The CDR3 DNA sequence: TGTGCCAGCAGCGCTGGGGCCAAAGCGCGAGGACAAGAGACCCAGTACTTC. The whole variable domain, filled in from reference TRBV5-4 and TRBJ2-5, reads ETGVTQSPTHLIKTRGQQVTLRCSSQSGHNTVSWYQQALGQGPQFIFQYYREEENGRGNFPPRFSGLQFPNYSSELNVNALELDDSALYLCASSAGAKARGQETQYFGPGTRLLVL.

The genes are TRBV20-1 and TRBJ2-1, with 12 bases lining up with TRBD2. This CDR3 is 16 amino acids long. Germline CDR1 DFQATT, CDR2 SNEGSKA (reference sequence). V lost 3 bases to trimming and J lost 4 bases; unmatched junction nucleotides: 7. The chain's CDR3 is CSASSLAGGRYNEQFF. The CDR3 bases are TGCAGTGCTAGTTCTCTAGCGGGAGGGCGGTACAATGAGCAGTTCTTC.

The rearrangement uses TRBV6-5 and TRBJ1-6; D not certain. This CDR3 comprises 13 residues. Germline lookup yields CDR1 MNHEY and CDR2 SVGAGI. The V and J ends lost 0 bases and 7 bases respectively, with 4 bases between them. CDR3 sequence reads: CASSYSSNSPLHF. The CDR3 coding sequence is TGTGCCAGCAGTTACTCCTCGAATTCACCCCTCCACTTT.

Worth noting for this clone: A read error may produce the germline difference seen at one junction end. CDR3 DNA sequence: TGTGCCAGCAGATTAGGGGTGGGGACAGTCCCCTACGAGCAGTACTTC. It yields the protein CASRLGVGTVPYEQYF. The V call is TRBV7-2, the J call TRBJ2-7, with 7 positions matching TRBD1. Germline CDR1 is SGHTA and CDR2 is FQGNSA. The CDR3 contains 16 residues.

The rearrangement joins TRBV5-4 to TRBJ2-7; TRBD1 matches 12 bases. V was clipped by 10 bases and J by 4 bases; unmatched bases: 6. CDR3 length: 13 residues. Germline-derived CDR1 and CDR2 are SGHNT and YYREEE (reference sequence). The CDR3 reads CACGTGGQYEQYF. In DNA, the CDR3 is TGTGCCTGTGGGACAGGGGGCCAATACGAGCAGTACTTC.

As for this clone: In the same sample, other DNA sequences code for this CDR3. The J gene is TRBJ2-2, the V gene TRBV19, with 9 positions matching TRBD1. This CDR3 has 15 residues. Germline CDR1 LNHDA, CDR2 SQIVND (reference sequence). The V and J ends lost 6 bases and 2 bases, in that order; junction bases with no gene match: 4. The CDR3 loop reads CASRPGQGNTGELFF. The CDR3 coding sequence is TGTGCCAGTAGACCGGGACAGGGTAACACCGGGGAGCTGTTTTTT.

This clone was counted a few times. CDR3 nucleotides: TGTGCCACCAGTGATGGGTCAGGGGGCGGTGAGCAGTTCTTC. This codes for CATSDGSGGGEQFF. The chain links TRBV24-1 to TRBJ2-1, with TRBD1 matching over 8 bases. J lost 9 bases, V lost 3 bases, and 6 bases had no gene match. CDR1 and CDR2 from the germline V gene are KGHDR and SFDVKD. The CDR3 contains 14 residues.

This clone was observed a single time. The rearrangement joins TRBV20-1 to TRBJ2-7; 9 bases agree with TRBD2. Germline loops: CDR1 DFQATT, CDR2 SNEGSKA (reference sequence). V dropped 3 bases and J dropped 0; count of bases not matched to a gene: 6. The CDR3 runs to 15 residues. CDR3 sequence (DNA): TGCAGTGCTAGTGGCGGGAGGGGGGTCTCCTACGAGCAGTACTTC. As protein: CSASGGRGVSYEQYF.

This clone was picked up one time. The chain carries TRBV6-2 or TRBV6-3 and TRBJ2-3, with 9 bases identical to TRBD2. Per the germline V gene, CDR1 is MNHEY and CDR2 is SVGEGT. V gave up 5 bases and J gave up 3 bases; unmatched junction bases: 3. The CDR3 contains 14 residues. This CDR3 reads CASSEGLATDTQYF. The CDR3 region has the DNA TGTGCCAGCAGTGAGGGACTAGCAACAGATACGCAGTATTTT.

The chain carries TRBV12-3 or TRBV12-4 and TRBJ1-2; the D gene is possibly TRBD1 (5 bases). The CDR3 has 13 residues. The V gene lost 4 bases and the J gene lost 4 bases, with 10 bases spanning the gap. The CDR3 DNA is TGTGCCAGCAGTTCCACGGGGGTCTATGGCTACACCTTC. The encoded protein is CASSSTGVYGYTF.

The chain has TRBV28 and TRBJ1-2, with D uncertain. The V end lost 1 base, the J end lost 14 bases, and 14 bases lay between the germline ends. CDR3 size: 12 residues. Germline-derived CDR1 and CDR2 are MDHEN and SYDVKM. The CDR3 DNA follows: TGTGCCAGCAGTTTATCAGCCACAGATGGAACCTTC. It yields the protein CASSLSATDGTF.

V is TRBV19 and J is TRBJ2-1; TRBD1 agrees at 8 bases. The CDR3 runs to 16 residues. The junction had 13 bases not matched to a gene; V was cut back by 3 bases and J by 9 bases. The germline CDR1 and CDR2 sequences are LNHDA and SQIVND (reference sequence). CDR3 bases: TGTGCCAGTAGTATTAGTGGGACAGGAGGGGGCCTTGAGCAGTTCTTC. It translates to CASSISGTGGGLEQFF.